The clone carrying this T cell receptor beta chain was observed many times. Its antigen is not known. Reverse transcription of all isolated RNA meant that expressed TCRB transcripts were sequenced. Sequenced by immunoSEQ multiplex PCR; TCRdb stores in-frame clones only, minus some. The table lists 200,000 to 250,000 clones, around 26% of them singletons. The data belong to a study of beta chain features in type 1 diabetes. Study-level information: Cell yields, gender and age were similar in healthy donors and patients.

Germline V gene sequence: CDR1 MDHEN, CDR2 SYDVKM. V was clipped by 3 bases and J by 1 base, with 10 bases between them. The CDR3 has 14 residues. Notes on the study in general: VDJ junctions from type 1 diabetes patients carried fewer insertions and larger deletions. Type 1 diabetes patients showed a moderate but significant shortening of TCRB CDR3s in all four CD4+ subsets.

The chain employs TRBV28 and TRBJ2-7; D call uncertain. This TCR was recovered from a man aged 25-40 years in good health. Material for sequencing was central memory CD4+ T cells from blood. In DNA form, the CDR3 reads TGTGCCAGCAGTTTTGACCCGAAGTCCTACGAGCAGTACTTC. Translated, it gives CASSFDPKSYEQYF.